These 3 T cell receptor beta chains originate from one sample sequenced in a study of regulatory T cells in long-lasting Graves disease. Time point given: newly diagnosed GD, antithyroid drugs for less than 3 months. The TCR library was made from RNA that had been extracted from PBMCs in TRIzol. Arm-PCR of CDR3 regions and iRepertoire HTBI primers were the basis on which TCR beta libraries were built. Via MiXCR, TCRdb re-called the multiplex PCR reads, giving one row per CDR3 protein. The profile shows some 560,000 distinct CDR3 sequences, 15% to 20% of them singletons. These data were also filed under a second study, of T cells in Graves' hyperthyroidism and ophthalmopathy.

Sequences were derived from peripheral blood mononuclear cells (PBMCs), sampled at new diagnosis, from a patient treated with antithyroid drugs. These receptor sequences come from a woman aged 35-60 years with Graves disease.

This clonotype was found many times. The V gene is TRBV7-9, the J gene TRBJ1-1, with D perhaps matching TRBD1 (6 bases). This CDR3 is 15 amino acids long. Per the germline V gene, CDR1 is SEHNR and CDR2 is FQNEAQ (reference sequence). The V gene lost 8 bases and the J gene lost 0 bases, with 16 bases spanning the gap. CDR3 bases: TGTGCCAGCCCGCCTACAGGGACCCTGAACACTGAAGCTTTCTTT. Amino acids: CASPPTGTLNTEAFF.

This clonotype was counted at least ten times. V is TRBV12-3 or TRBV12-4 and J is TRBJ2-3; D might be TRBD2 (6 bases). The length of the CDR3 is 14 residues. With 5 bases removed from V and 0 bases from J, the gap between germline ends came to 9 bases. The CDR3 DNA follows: TGTGCCAGCAGTGGGGGACTCAGCACAGATACGCAGTATTTT. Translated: CASSGGLSTDTQYF.

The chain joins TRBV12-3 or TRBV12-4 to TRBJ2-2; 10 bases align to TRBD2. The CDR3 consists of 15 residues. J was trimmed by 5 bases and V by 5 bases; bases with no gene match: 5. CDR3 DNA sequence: TGTGCCAGCAGTCCGGGACTAGCGTGGACCGGGGAGCTGTTTTTT. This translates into CASSPGLAWTGELFF.